These T cell receptor beta chains were read from a single sample in a study of OX40 agonist ivuxolimab in advanced cancers. TCRdb's copy holds only in-frame clones and misses some; the assay was immunoSEQ multiplex PCR. The sample shows more than 65,000 clones, approximately 80% of them seen only once. Here the sequenced sample was CD4+ or CD8+ T cells sorted from blood, taken in a trial of the OX40 agonist ivuxolimab. These receptors originate from an adult with an advanced solid tumor such as melanoma, head and neck, liver or kidney cancer. Each CDR3 is given with its conserved first and last residue. The order of the fields is D gene, clone size, V gene, J gene, CDR3 protein, CDR3 DNA. A D gene is named only where the DNA matches it firmly. The listing skips clone size in some rows; elsewhere it reads once, few, many or a size class.

TRBD1	NA	TRBV4-3	TRBJ2-7	CASSRDRGSYEQYF	TGCGCCAGCAGCCGGGACAGGGGGTCCTACGAGCAGTACTTC
TRBD2	NA	TRBV2	TRBJ2-3	CASSGLAGSADTQYF	TGTGCCAGCAGTGGACTAGCGGGGTCAGCAGATACGCAGTATTTT
NA	once	TRBV2	TRBJ1-1	CASSDRAGTEAFF	TGTGCCAGCAGTGACAGGGCGGGCACTGAAGCTTTCTTT
TRBD1	NA	TRBV7-2	TRBJ2-2	CASSTQQGARGTGELFF	TGTGCCAGCAGCACCCAACAGGGGGCAAGGGGCACCGGGGAGCTGTTTTTT
NA	NA	TRBV11-2	TRBJ2-5	CASSLDSPETQYF	TGTGCCAGCAGCTTAGATTCCCCAGAGACCCAGTACTTC
NA	NA	TRBV5-6	TRBJ1-1	CASSRAGGTEAFF	TGTGCCAGCAGCCGAGCGGGGGGCACTGAAGCTTTCTTT
NA	NA	TRBV18	TRBJ1-6	CASSLPPSPLHF	TGTGCCAGCTCATTGCCCCCCTCACCCCTCCACTTT
TRBD2	NA	TRBV5-6	TRBJ2-3	CASSLGLAGGADTQYF	TGTGCCAGCAGCTTAGGACTAGCGGGGGGGGCAGATACGCAGTATTTT
NA	NA	TRBV5-4	TRBJ2-7	CASSQGTSGPYEQYF	TGTGCCAGCAGCCAAGGGACCTCCGGACCCTACGAGCAGTACTTC
NA	NA	TRBV15	TRBJ2-2	CATSRDFHSTGELFF	TGTGCCACCAGCAGAGATTTCCACTCCACCGGGGAGCTGTTTTTT
NA	NA	TRBV10-3	TRBJ1-4	CATCARGGEKLFF	TGTGCCACCTGCGCCAGAGGAGGTGAAAAACTGTTTTTT
NA	NA	TRBV7-2	TRBJ1-5	CASSSFDQPQHF	TGTGCCAGCAGCTCATTTGATCAGCCCCAGCATTTT
TRBD1	NA	TRBV7-9	TRBJ2-7	CASSLVGTGSYEQYF	TGTGCCAGCAGCTTAGTAGGGACAGGATCCTACGAGCAGTACTTC
NA	NA	TRBV29-1	TRBJ1-4	CSVAQGVTNEKLFF	TGCAGCGTGGCGCAAGGCGTAACTAATGAAAAACTGTTTTTT
NA	NA	TRBV7-1	TRBJ1-4	CASSLGREGEKLFF	TGTGCCAGCAGCTTGGGCAGGGAAGGCGAAAAACTGTTTTTT
NA	NA	TRBV5-1	TRBJ2-6	CASSLGGLPGANVLTF	TGCGCCAGCAGCTTGGGGGGGCTGCCCGGGGCCAACGTCCTGACTTTC
NA	NA	TRBV2	TRBJ1-1	CASSGSGSGTEAFF	TGTGCCAGCAGTGGATCGGGATCGGGCACTGAAGCTTTCTTT
TRBD1	few	TRBV7-2	TRBJ1-6	CASSSTGFNSPLHF	TGTGCCAGCAGCTCGACAGGGTTTAATTCACCCCTCCACTTT
NA	NA	TRBV5-1	TRBJ2-5	CASSLASRPEETQYF	TGCGCCAGCAGCTTGGCCAGCCGTCCGGAAGAGACCCAGTACTTC
NA	NA	TRBV6-5	TRBJ1-1	CASSYRGENTEAFF	TGTGCCAGCAGTTACAGGGGGGAGAACACTGAAGCTTTCTTT
NA	NA	TRBV5-1	TRBJ2-1	CASSLEPRSNEQFF	TGCGCCAGTAGCTTGGAACCTAGGTCCAATGAGCAGTTCTTC
NA	NA	TRBV11-3	TRBJ2-3	CASSLDSSVDTQYF	TGTGCCAGCAGCTTAGATAGCAGCGTAGATACGCAGTATTTT
TRBD1	few	TRBV18	TRBJ1-2	CASSRRGGQGRHGYTF	TGTGCCAGCTCACGCCGAGGGGGACAGGGTCGCCATGGCTACACCTTC
NA	NA	TRBV6-5	TRBJ1-5	CASSRPPNQPQHF	TGTGCCAGCAGCCGACCACCCAATCAGCCCCAGCATTTT
NA	NA	TRBV6-5	TRBJ2-7	CASSYSPFYSYEQYF	TGTGCCAGCAGTTACTCTCCTTTTTACTCCTACGAGCAGTACTTC
NA	NA	TRBV5-1	TRBJ2-7	CASSKEDYEQYF	TGCGCCAGCAGTAAGGAGGACTACGAGCAGTACTTC
TRBD1	NA	TRBV4-3	TRBJ2-7	CASSERQGAPYEQYF	TGCGCCAGCAGCGAGAGACAGGGGGCCCCCTACGAGCAGTACTTC
NA	few	TRBV27	TRBJ1-1	CASSRRWGEAFF	TGTGCCAGCAGCCGTAGGTGGGGAGAAGCTTTCTTT
TRBD1	once	TRBV7-9	TRBJ1-5	CASSPGTGVHQPQHF	TGTGCCAGCAGCCCCGGGACAGGGGTTCATCAGCCCCAGCATTTT
NA	NA	TRBV9	TRBJ1-2	CASSEYHPGGANYGYTF	TGTGCCAGCAGCGAATACCATCCGGGGGGGGCTAACTATGGCTACACCTTC
TRBD1	NA	TRBV6-5	TRBJ1-1	CASSPHRGTEAFF	TGTGCCAGCAGTCCCCACAGGGGCACTGAAGCTTTCTTT
NA	NA	TRBV28	TRBJ1-6	CASSLVRQGVYNSPLHF	TGTGCCAGCAGTTTAGTTCGGCAGGGAGTCTATAATTCACCCCTCCACTTT
NA	few	TRBV6-6	TRBJ1-5	CASSFAASNQPQHF	TGTGCCAGCAGTTTTGCGGCCAGCAATCAGCCCCAGCATTTT
NA	NA	TRBV19	TRBJ2-1	CASSLGRWDGDEQFF	TGTGCCAGTAGTCTGGGCAGGTGGGATGGTGATGAGCAGTTCTTC
NA	NA	TRBV4-2	TRBJ1-2	CASSQDRQGYTF	TGTGCCAGCAGCCAAGATCGGCAGGGCTACACCTTC
NA	NA	TRBV21-1	TRBJ2-3	CASSTRGLNSTDTQYF	TGTGCCAGCAGCACAAGAGGCCTTAATAGCACAGATACGCAGTATTTT
NA	many	TRBV10-3	TRBJ1-5	CAISESGPINQPQHF	TGTGCCATCAGTGAGTCGGGGCCAATCAATCAGCCCCAGCATTTT
NA	NA	TRBV27	TRBJ1-1	CASSLLNRGGTEAFF	TGTGCCAGCAGTTTGCTCAATAGGGGAGGCACTGAAGCTTTCTTT
NA	few	TRBV15	TRBJ1-1	CATSRGQVNTEAFF	TGTGCCACCAGCAGAGGACAGGTGAACACTGAAGCTTTCTTT
NA	NA	TRBV28	TRBJ2-5	CASSRPIQETQYF	TGTGCCAGCAGCCGACCAATCCAAGAGACCCAGTACTTC
NA	NA	TRBV29-1	TRBJ1-1	CSVDPQLNQGFPGHTEAFF	TGCAGCGTTGACCCCCAATTAAACCAGGGATTCCCGGGGCACACTGAAGCTTTCTTT
TRBD1	NA	TRBV7-9	TRBJ1-4	CASSLGGTANEKLFF	TGTGCCAGCAGCTTAGGCGGGACAGCTAATGAAAAACTGTTTTTT
NA	NA	TRBV6-4	TRBJ1-2	CASRLRPTGNYGYTF	TGTGCCAGCAGACTTCGCCCGACAGGAAACTATGGCTACACCTTC
NA	NA	TRBV6-1	TRBJ2-7	CASSGQAPSYEQYF	TGTGCCAGCAGTGGACAGGCCCCCTCCTACGAGCAGTACTTC
TRBD1	few	TRBV6-6	TRBJ1-5	CASSPERDRYQPQHF	TGTGCCAGCAGTCCCGAAAGGGACAGATATCAGCCCCAGCATTTT
TRBD1	NA	TRBV19	TRBJ1-2	CASSIDRDSYGYTF	TGTGCCAGTAGCATCGACAGGGATAGCTATGGCTACACCTTC
NA	few	TRBV6-5	TRBJ1-1	CASSYLTPRDTEAFF	TGTGCCAGCAGTTACCTGACACCTCGGGACACTGAAGCTTTCTTT